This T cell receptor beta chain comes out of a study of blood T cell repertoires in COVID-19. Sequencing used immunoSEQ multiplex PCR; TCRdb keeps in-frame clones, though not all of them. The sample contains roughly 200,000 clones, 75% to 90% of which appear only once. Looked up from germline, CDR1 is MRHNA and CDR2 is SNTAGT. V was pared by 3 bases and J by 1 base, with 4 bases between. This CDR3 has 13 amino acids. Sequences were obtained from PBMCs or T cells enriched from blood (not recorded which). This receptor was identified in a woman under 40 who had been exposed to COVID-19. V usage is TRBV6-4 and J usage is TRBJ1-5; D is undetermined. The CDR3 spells CASSEGSNQPQHF. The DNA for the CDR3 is TGTGCCAGCAGTGAGGGCAGCAATCAGCCCCAGCATTTT.